What follows are 12 T cell receptor beta chains derived from one specimen sequenced in a study of spatial heterogeneity in lung cancer. The time point denotes: sample taken at primary tumor resection. MiXCR, applied by TCRdb to the 5' RACE reads, yields one record per CDR3 protein. The table has some 55,000 distinct CDR3 sequences, roughly 6.6% seen once. The input for sequencing was PBMCs, taken at surgery. These receptor sequences come from a female donor with early-stage non-small cell lung cancer.

This clonotype was counted at least ten times. This chain uses TRBV28 with TRBJ1-2; TRBD1 agrees at 7 bases. There are 13 residues in the CDR3. V gave up 6 bases and J gave up 6 bases; unmatched junction bases: 7. Germline V CDR1 and CDR2: MDHEN, SYDVKM. CDR3: CASRYRGGDGYTF. Written as DNA, the CDR3 is TGTGCCAGCAGGTACAGGGGAGGAGATGGCTACACCTTC.

The chain carries TRBV5-1 and TRBJ1-4, with 7 positions matching TRBD1. Germline-derived CDR1 and CDR2 are SGHRS and YFSETQ. CDR3 length: 14 residues. The V gene end was trimmed by 1 base and the J gene end by 8 bases; junction bases not matched to a gene: 5. The CDR3 coding sequence is TGCGCCAGCAGCTTGCGACAGGGTGGCGAAAAACTGTTTTTT. Its protein is CASSLRQGGEKLFF.

This clonotype was counted many times. The chain couples TRBV6-5 to TRBJ1-2; D gene uncertain. The V gene's germline CDR1 is MNHEY and CDR2 SVGAGI. The CDR3 has 13 residues. The V end was cut by 7 bases, the J end by 4 bases, with 13 bases between. The CDR3 sequence: CASMGSFLYGYTF. CDR3 DNA sequence: TGTGCCAGCATGGGCAGCTTCCTCTATGGCTACACCTTC.

There are many counts of this clonotype. The chain couples TRBV7-3 to TRBJ2-7; TRBD1 aligns across 10 bases. V lost 4 bases to trimming and J lost 3 bases; unmatched junction nucleotides: 3. This CDR3 has 14 amino acids. Germline CDR1 reads SGHTA; CDR2 reads FQGTGA. CDR3 in amino acids: CASSSGTGDYEQYF. The CDR3 DNA reads TGTGCCAGCAGCTCCGGGACAGGGGACTACGAGCAGTACTTC.

This clonotype was recorded at least ten times. The chain combines TRBV5-1 with TRBJ2-5; a possible D gene is TRBD1 (5 bases). This CDR3 is built from 11 residues. V lost 0 bases, J lost 9 bases, and 6 bases lay in between. Per germline, CDR1 SGHRS and CDR2 YFSETQ. The CDR3 is CASSLEGAQYF. The CDR3 bases are TGCGCCAGCAGCTTGGAAGGGGCCCAGTACTTC.

This clonotype was detected many times. The V and J genes are TRBV7-8 and TRBJ1-1, with 7 positions matching TRBD1. Per the germline V gene, CDR1 is SGHVS and CDR2 is FQNEAQ. The CDR3 has 16 amino acids. J gave up 5 bases and V 3 bases, and 12 bases lay outside the gene matches. As DNA, the CDR3 is TGTGCCAGCAGCTTGCGGACAGGAGGGGGTGTAACTGAAGCTTTCTTT. Translating gives CASSLRTGGGVTEAFF.

This clonotype was observed many times. The J gene is TRBJ2-2, the V gene TRBV18; 8 bases align to TRBD2. This CDR3 contains 15 residues. V gave up 3 bases and J gave up 5 bases; unmatched junction bases: 5. Germline assignment: CDR1 KGHSH and CDR2 LQKENI. CDR3 bases: TGTGCCAGCTCACCGTCAGCGGGAGAGACCGGGGAGCTGTTTTTT. This translates into CASSPSAGETGELFF.

This clonotype was counted many times. The V and J genes are TRBV30 and TRBJ1-1; unclear D gene. Germline V lookup: CDR1 GTSNPN, CDR2 SVGIG (reference sequence). The CDR3 has 14 residues. Between the trimmed V and J ends, which lost 0 bases and 4 bases, there was a span of 12 bases. This CDR3 reads CAWSVAGLSTEAFF. For the CDR3, the DNA is TGTGCCTGGAGTGTCGCGGGATTGAGCACTGAAGCTTTCTTT.

This clonotype was seen at least ten times. The chain carries TRBV2 and TRBJ2-7; 7 bases agree with TRBD1. The CDR3 has 13 residues. The germline CDR1 and CDR2 sequences are SNHLY and FYNNEI. The V and J ends lost 8 bases and 7 bases, in that order; junction bases with no gene match: 11. DNA of the CDR3: TGTGCCAGCGGTAGAGAGGGGGCGAAGGAGCAGTACGTC. It encodes CASGREGAKEQYV.

This clonotype was counted many times. The chain has TRBV4-2 and TRBJ2-1, with 11 bases that match TRBD2. From germline, CDR1 is LGHNA and CDR2 YNFKEQ. Trimming took 0 bases from V and 4 from J; bases not matched to a gene: 11. The CDR3 length is 19 residues. CDR3 bases: TGTGCCAGCAGCCAAGAGAAGGCTAGCGGGAGGTCGGGGTACAATGAGCAGTTCTTC. Amino acids: CASSQEKASGRSGYNEQFF.

This clonotype has just a few counts. The genes are TRBV7-2 and TRBJ1-4; possible D gene TRBD1, 5 bases. Germline-derived CDR1 and CDR2 are SGHTA and FQGNSA. The length of the CDR3 is 13 residues. The V gene lost 1 base and the J gene lost 14 bases, with 14 bases spanning the gap. The CDR3 spells CASSLERQGGLFF. Here the CDR3 DNA reads TGTGCCAGCAGCTTAGAAAGGCAGGGCGGGCTGTTTTTT.

This clonotype was recorded many times. The CDR3: CASNAGPNNEQFF. CDR3 in DNA: TGTGCCAGCAACGCCGGGCCTAACAATGAGCAGTTCTTC. The chain links TRBV12-3 or TRBV12-4 to TRBJ2-1, with D hard to call. V shed 7 bases and J shed 5 bases, with 12 bases lying between them. This CDR3 spans 13 amino acids.